This T cell receptor beta chain was sequenced during a study of blood T cell repertoires in COVID-19. Produced via immunoSEQ multiplex PCR; TCRdb's table is partial and in-frame only. The table lists approximately 250,000 clones, 85% to 90% of them singletons. V was pared by 4 bases and J by 7 bases, with 4 bases of the junction left unmatched. Germline V gene lookup returns CDR1 PRHDT and CDR2 FYEKMQ (reference sequence). The CDR3 consists of 14 residues. Source material: PBMCs or T cells enriched from blood (not recorded which). The receptor was derived from an older woman in a cohort exposed to, infected with or recovered from COVID-19 (not recorded which). The genes are TRBV13 and TRBJ1-6; 7 positions agree with TRBD1. The CDR3 DNA sequence: TGTGCCAGCAGCTCCCGGACAGGAAATTCACCCCTCCACTTT. Its protein product is CASSSRTGNSPLHF. Full variable domain (rest looked up from reference TRBV13 and TRBJ1-6): AAGVIQSPRHLIKEKRETATLKCYPIPRHDTVYWYQQGPGQDPQFLISFYEKMQSDKGSIPDRFSAQQFSDYHSELNMSSLELGDSALYFCASSSRTGNSPLHFGNGTRLTVT.